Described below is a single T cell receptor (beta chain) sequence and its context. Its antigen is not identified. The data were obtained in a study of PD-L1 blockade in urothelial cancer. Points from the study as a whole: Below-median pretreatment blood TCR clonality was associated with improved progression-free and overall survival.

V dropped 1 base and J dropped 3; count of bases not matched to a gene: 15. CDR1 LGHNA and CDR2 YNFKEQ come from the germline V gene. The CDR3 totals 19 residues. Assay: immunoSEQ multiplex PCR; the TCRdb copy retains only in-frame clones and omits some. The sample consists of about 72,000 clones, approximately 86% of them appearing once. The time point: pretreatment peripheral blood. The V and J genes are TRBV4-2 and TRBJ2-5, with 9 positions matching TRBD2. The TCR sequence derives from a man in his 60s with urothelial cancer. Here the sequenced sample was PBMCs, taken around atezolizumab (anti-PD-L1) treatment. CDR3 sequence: CASSQVYGSAGGLEETQYF. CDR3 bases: TGTGCCAGCAGCCAAGTTTATGGCTCCGCGGGGGGGTTGGAAGAGACCCAGTACTTC.